This entry lists 26 T cell receptor beta chains sequenced from one sample in a study of vaccination and CD4 T cells after COVID-19. Sequence data for DNA of cultured CD4+ T cells were generated by the Oncomine TCR Beta short-read assay. MiXCR, run by TCRdb on the PCR reads, gives a single entry per CDR3 protein. The table has over 20,000 distinct CDR3 sequences, 64% seen once. These TCRs are of unknown antigen specificity. Treatment defined: roughly ten-day PBMC culture with coronavirus spike peptide pools or control peptides (ViraFEST assay). Material for sequencing was CD4+ T cells from blood, cultured in vitro. These receptors were collected from a human donor who had recovered from COVID-19.

This chain links TRBV21-1 with TRBJ1-5. TRBV21-1 is a recognized pseudogene. The CDR3 consists of 14 residues. CDR3 bases: TGTGCCAGCAGCAAGAGGAGTGGCAATCAGCCCCAGCATTTT. It translates to CASSKRSGNQPQHF.

Here the CDR3 DNA reads TGTGCCAGCAGTTCCCCACCGGGACAGGGTTCCTACGAGCAGTACTTC. Its protein product is CASSSPPGQGSYEQYF. The V gene is TRBV28, the J gene TRBJ2-7, with 9 bases lining up with TRBD1. The CDR3 has 16 amino acids. V dropped 4 bases and J dropped 1; count of bases not matched to a gene: 8. Germline V gene lookup returns CDR1 MDHEN and CDR2 SYDVKM.

J is TRBJ2-4 and V is TRBV7-2; D unclear. The CDR3 extends over 17 amino acids. The V gene's germline CDR1 is SGHTA and CDR2 FQGNSA. The V gene lost 1 base and the J gene lost 0 bases, with 13 bases spanning the gap. The DNA for the CDR3 is TGTGCCAGCAGCTTAGGTAGCAGATCGGTAGCCAAAAACATTCAGTACTTC. Translation gives CASSLGSRSVAKNIQYF.

V gene TRBV24-1 combines with J gene TRBJ1-5; TRBD1 is a possible D gene (5 bases). Trimming removed 3 bases from V and 7 bases from J, with 12 bases in between. The CDR3 runs to 14 residues. CDR1 is KGHDR and CDR2 is SFDVKD in the germline V gene. The CDR3 here is CATSDGGVSQPQHF. Here the CDR3 DNA reads TGTGCCACCAGTGATGGGGGGGTGTCGCAGCCCCAGCATTTT.

The chain joins TRBV6-2 or TRBV6-3 to TRBJ2-3, with a tentative D call TRBD2 (6 bases). Trimming pared 0 bases from V and 0 bases from J, leaving 7 bases between. Germline values: CDR1 MNHEY, CDR2 SVGEGT. CDR3 length: 15 amino acids. Here the CDR3 reads CASSYSGTSTDTQYF. Written as DNA, the CDR3 is TGTGCCAGCAGTTACTCCGGGACTAGCACAGATACGCAGTATTTT.

The chain recombines TRBV20-1 with TRBJ1-1, with D maybe TRBD1 (5 bases). This CDR3 contains 13 residues. The V gene's germline CDR1 is DFQATT and CDR2 SNEGSKA (reference sequence). Trimming removed 6 bases at V and 3 bases at J, with 14 bases between. In DNA, the CDR3 is TGCAGTGCCCCACGGGGGGGAGACACTGAAGCTTTCTTT. This sequence encodes CSAPRGGDTEAFF.

Concerning this clonotype: The junction shows a germline mismatch at one end, possibly a read error. The chain employs TRBV7-7 and TRBJ2-1; 7 bases align to TRBD1. Germline CDR1 is SSHAT and CDR2 is FNYEAQ (reference sequence). The CDR3 consists of 15 residues. DNA of the CDR3: TGTGCTAGCAGCCCGACAGGGACAACCTACAATGAGCAGTTCTTC. Protein sequence: CASSPTGTTYNEQFF.

This clonotype was found a few times. CDR3 DNA sequence: TGTGCCAGCAGTTTGCGCTCGACAGGGCTCTCCTACGAGCAGTACTTC. As protein: CASSLRSTGLSYEQYF. The chain combines TRBV28 with TRBJ2-7, with 7 positions matching TRBD1. Trimming at V came to 3 bases and at J to 0 bases, leaving 8 bases not matched to a gene. The CDR3 covers 16 residues. Germline V gene data show CDR1 as MDHEN and CDR2 as SYDVKM.

This clonotype has only one observation. CDR3 in amino acids: CSAPGEAGTDLGTGPTADTQYF. The CDR3, as DNA: TGCAGTGCCCCGGGGGAGGCAGGGACTGACTTGGGGACTGGGCCGACAGCAGATACGCAGTATTTT. The rearrangement links TRBV20-1 to TRBJ2-3, with D possibly matching TRBD2 (6 bases). CDR3 size: 22 residues. CDR1 and CDR2 from the germline V gene are DFQATT and SNEGSKA (reference sequence). The germline V and J ends were trimmed by 6 bases and 4 bases, with 41 bases remaining between them.

This chain links TRBV10-2 with TRBJ2-1; D gene uncertain. Per germline, CDR1 WSHSY and CDR2 SAAADI. The CDR3 loop spans 13 amino acids. V gave up 4 bases and J gave up 2 bases, with 6 bases separating them. Here the CDR3 reads CASSGTPYNEQFF. As DNA, the CDR3 is TGCGCCAGCAGTGGGACCCCCTACAATGAGCAGTTCTTC.

This clonotype was seen a few times. This chain connects TRBV6-2 or TRBV6-3 to TRBJ2-4; 10 bases match TRBD1. The CDR3 totals 16 residues. J lost 3 bases, V lost 10 bases, and 12 bases had no gene match. Germline CDR1 MNHEY, CDR2 SVGEGT. The CDR3 bases are TGTGCCACCGGGACAGGGGCTCGTCGCGGCAAAAACATTCAGTACTTC. It yields the protein CATGTGARRGKNIQYF.

This clonotype was counted only a few times. The rearrangement links TRBV20-1 to TRBJ2-5, with D unclear. The length of the CDR3 is 15 residues. Per the germline V gene, CDR1 is DFQATT and CDR2 is SNEGSKA (reference sequence). V was clipped by 1 base and J by 5 bases, with 17 bases between them. The CDR3 sequence: CSARAVGSPGETQYF. CDR3 coding DNA: TGCAGTGCTAGAGCGGTGGGGTCACCTGGGGAGACCCAGTACTTC.

By sample fraction, this clonotype is large (0.1 to 1%). V usage is TRBV28 and J usage is TRBJ1-2; D uncertain. The CDR3 runs 16 residues. Per germline, CDR1 MDHEN and CDR2 SYDVKM. Trimming left V 6 bases short and J 8 bases short, with 25 bases between. CDR3 coding DNA: TGTGCCAGCAGGAAGGGAGACGGCCGCGCCTATGCGGGCTACACCTTC. It specifies CASRKGDGRAYAGYTF.

V is TRBV20-1 and J is TRBJ2-7; 14 bases map to TRBD2. CDR1 and CDR2 from the germline V gene are DFQATT and SNEGSKA (reference sequence). Losses at the gene ends were 6 bases for V and 1 base for J; bases not matched to a gene: 8. CDR3 length equals 16 residues. The CDR3 region has the DNA TGCAGTGCCACCGGGACTAGCGGGAGTGAGTCCTACGAGCAGTACTTC. Amino acid sequence: CSATGTSGSESYEQYF.

The rearrangement uses TRBV12-3 or TRBV12-4 and TRBJ1-5; 7 nucleotides line up with TRBD1. V trimming: 3 bases; J trimming: 1 base; junction bases outside the gene matches: 6. This CDR3 spans 16 amino acids. CDR3 in DNA: TGTGCCAGCAGTTTCTGGCTGACAGGGAGCAATCAGCCCCAGCATTTT. It encodes CASSFWLTGSNQPQHF.

A few counts support this clonotype. This chain joins TRBV4-1 and TRBJ1-5; possibly TRBD1 for D (6 bases). V was shortened by 6 bases and J by 1 base, with 16 bases between the two germline ends. The V gene's germline CDR1 is MGHRA and CDR2 YSYEKL. CDR3 length: 16 amino acids. The CDR3, as DNA: TGCGCCAGCAGTCCTTTACAGGGCGTAAGCAATCAGCCCCAGCATTTT. Protein: CASSPLQGVSNQPQHF.

The genes are TRBV10-1 and TRBJ1-1; D is unresolved. Trimming cost V 0 bases and J 6 bases, with 14 bases left between them. CDR1 WNHNN and CDR2 SYGVQD come from the germline V gene (reference sequence). This CDR3 region has 15 residues. The CDR3 reads CASSESFSGRAEAFF. Here the CDR3 DNA reads TGCGCCAGCAGTGAGTCTTTCTCTGGTCGGGCTGAAGCTTTCTTT.

This chain connects TRBV30 to TRBJ2-7; D gene ambiguous. Germline-derived CDR1 and CDR2 are GTSNPN and SVGIG (reference sequence). The V and J ends lost 0 bases and 2 bases respectively, with 5 bases between them. This CDR3 comprises 12 residues. CDR3 protein: CAWSVGTYEQYF. DNA of the CDR3: TGTGCCTGGAGTGTGGGAACCTACGAGCAGTACTTC.

The chain recombines TRBV7-2 with TRBJ1-2, with D possibly being TRBD1 (6 bases). The V and J ends lost 0 bases and 0 bases respectively, with 17 bases between them. Germline CDR1 and CDR2: SGHTA and FQGNSA. The CDR3 sequence is 18 residues long. CDR3 in DNA: TGTGCCAGCAGCTTAGCGCGGGGGGCAGGGTCCTCTAACTATGGCTACACCTTC. Encoded protein: CASSLARGAGSSNYGYTF.

The chain is built from TRBV28 and TRBJ2-7, with TRBD2 identical over 7 bases. Germline V CDR1 and CDR2: MDHEN, SYDVKM. Germline trimming cut 6 bases from V and 6 bases from J; bases unmatched to any gene: 11. This CDR3 is 14 amino acids long. The CDR3 nucleotides read TGTGCCAGCAGGGCGGGGGACCGAGTGGGCGAGCAGTACTTC. Its translation: CASRAGDRVGEQYF.

The chain carries TRBV11-2 and TRBJ2-7; D not certain. This CDR3 spans 12 amino acids. Germline values: CDR1 SGHAT, CDR2 FQNNGV. The V gene lost 2 bases and the J gene lost 6 bases, with 8 bases spanning the gap. CDR3 sequence: CASSLSGVEQYF. The CDR3 DNA reads as TGTGCCAGCAGCTTAAGTGGGGTCGAGCAGTACTTC.

This chain connects TRBV11-2 to TRBJ1-1; TRBD1 might be the D (6 bases). Germline V CDR1 and CDR2: SGHAT, FQNNGV. This CDR3 has 16 amino acids. V gave up 2 bases and J gave up 1 base, with 14 bases separating them. The CDR3 bases are TGTGCCAGCAGCTTATACCGGACAGCAGCGAACACTGAAGCTTTCTTT. Its protein is CASSLYRTAANTEAFF.

This sequence joins TRBV20-1 and TRBJ2-7, with D possibly matching TRBD2 (6 bases). The germline CDR1 and CDR2 sequences are DFQATT and SNEGSKA (reference sequence). The CDR3 spans 12 residues. V was clipped by 1 base and J by 5 bases, with 9 bases between them. This chain's CDR3 is CSARAGVDEQYF. CDR3 in DNA: TGCAGTGCTAGAGCGGGAGTTGACGAGCAGTACTTC.

This chain joins TRBV7-9 and TRBJ2-7; the D is unclear. Looked up from germline, CDR1 is SEHNR and CDR2 is FQNEAQ (reference sequence). V was pared by 3 bases and J by 7 bases, with 16 bases between. CDR3 length: 14 amino acids. CDR3 in amino acids: CASSFAAIGGEQYF. DNA for the CDR3: TGTGCCAGCAGCTTTGCCGCTATCGGTGGGGAGCAGTACTTC.

The genes are TRBV6-4 and TRBJ1-1, with D perhaps TRBD1 (5 bases). The CDR3 consists of 18 residues. CDR1 is MRHNA, CDR2 SNTAGT, per germline. Trimming removed 6 bases at V and 1 base at J, with 24 bases between. CDR3 DNA: TGTGCCAGCAGCAGGGACCTATTGGCCCAACCTTCGAACACTGAAGCTTTCTTT. Translating gives CASSRDLLAQPSNTEAFF.

The chain is built from TRBV20-1 and TRBJ2-1, with 9 bases that match TRBD1. V was clipped by 3 bases and J by 7 bases; unmatched bases: 7. Germline loops: CDR1 DFQATT, CDR2 SNEGSKA (reference sequence). The CDR3 has 14 residues. The DNA for the CDR3 is TGCAGTGCTAGTAGGGACAGGGTAGGGAATGAGCAGTTCTTC. It specifies CSASRDRVGNEQFF.